The 10 T cell receptor beta chains below all came from one sample that was sequenced in a study of regulatory T cells in long-lasting Graves disease. Relying on iRepertoire HTBI primers and Arm-PCR of CDR3 regions, the team built TCR beta libraries. TCRdb analysed the multiplex PCR reads with MiXCR anew, one entry per CDR3 protein. The table lists hundreds of thousands of distinct CDR3 sequences, about 16% of them singletons, with approximately 25% in the top ten. Time point given: newly diagnosed GD, antithyroid drugs for less than 3 months. PBMC RNA served as the TCR library source. These data were also reused for a study on T cells in Graves' hyperthyroidism and ophthalmopathy.

The specimen was peripheral blood mononuclear cells (PBMCs), collected at new diagnosis, from a patient treated with antithyroid drugs. These receptors all come from a woman aged 40 to 65 with Graves disease.

This clonotype was detected only a few times. The chain couples TRBV28 to TRBJ1-5; 7 nucleotides agree with TRBD1. This CDR3 has 15 residues. V lost 5 bases and J lost 3; bases outside the gene matches: 7. Germline CDR1 MDHEN, CDR2 SYDVKM. The CDR3 nucleotides are TGTGCCAGCAGTACCTACAGGGGCCCCAATCAGCCCCAGCATTTT. This translates into CASSTYRGPNQPQHF.

The rearrangement links TRBV6-1 to TRBJ1-1; 9 bases are shared with TRBD1. V dropped 8 bases and J dropped 4; count of bases not matched to a gene: 5. Germline V gene data show CDR1 as MNHNS and CDR2 as SASEGT. This CDR3 has 13 amino acids. CDR3 DNA: TGTGCCAGCCCCGGGACAGGGAGCACTGAAGCTTTCTTT. It is translated as CASPGTGSTEAFF.

The table lists this clonotype with many counts. The V gene is TRBV7-2, the J gene TRBJ1-1, with D hard to call. CDR3 size: 15 residues. V lost 5 bases, J lost 0 bases, and 13 bases lay in between. Germline V gives CDR1 SGHTA, CDR2 FQGNSA. CDR3 protein: CASSIGPNMNTEAFF. CDR3 in DNA: TGTGCCAGCAGCATCGGACCGAATATGAACACTGAAGCTTTCTTT.

The table lists this clonotype with a few counts. The V call is TRBV6-9, the J call TRBJ2-1; D unclear. The germline V and J ends were trimmed by 3 bases and 6 bases, with 6 bases remaining between them. Germline-derived CDR1 and CDR2 are MNHGY and SVAAGI. This CDR3 contains 12 residues. CDR3: CASSYITNEQFF. The DNA of the CDR3 is TGTGCCAGCAGTTACATAACCAATGAGCAGTTCTTC.

This clonotype was seen at least ten times. The chain couples TRBV11-2 to TRBJ2-1, with D possibly matching TRBD1 (6 bases). Germline CDR1 and CDR2: SGHAT and FQNNGV. Trimming removed 6 bases from V and 3 bases from J, with 12 bases in between. This CDR3 region has 14 residues. CDR3 DNA sequence: TGTGCCAGCAGACCAGGGGCTAGCTACAATGAGCAGTTCTTC. As protein: CASRPGASYNEQFF.

The table lists this clonotype with many counts. The chain has TRBV7-9 and TRBJ2-7; TRBD2 aligns across 12 bases. V lost 1 base and J lost 2; bases outside the gene matches: 3. This CDR3 is 16 amino acids long. CDR1 SEHNR and CDR2 FQNEAQ come from the germline V gene (reference sequence). CDR3 nucleotide sequence: TGTGCCAGCAGCTTAGGACTAGCGGGGGCCGCCTACGAGCAGTACTTC. It codes for CASSLGLAGAAYEQYF. The full variable domain, completed using reference TRBV7-9 and TRBJ2-7, is DTGVSQNPRHKITKRGQNVTFRCDPISEHNRLYWYRQTLGQGPEFLTYFQNEAQLEKSRLLSDRFSAERPKGSFSTLEIQRTEQGDSAMYLCASSLGLAGAAYEQYFGPGTRLTVT.

This clonotype was counted only a few times. This chain links TRBV19 with TRBJ1-5; D perhaps matches TRBD1 (6 bases). The CDR3 consists of 18 residues. The germline CDR1 and CDR2 sequences are LNHDA and SQIVND (reference sequence). V lost 0 bases and J 0 bases, leaving 15 bases between the germline ends. The CDR3 DNA sequence: TGTGCCAGTAGTATAGATCGAGGGGGTTTTCTTAGCAATCAGCCCCAGCATTTT. Its translation is CASSIDRGGFLSNQPQHF.

This clonotype has ten or more counts. The chain employs TRBV3-1 and TRBJ1-1; 8 bases line up with TRBD1. The CDR3 length is 16 residues. Germline CDR1 and CDR2: LGHDT and YNNKEL (reference sequence). The J segment lost 6 bases and the V segment lost 1 base, leaving 10 bases of the junction unmatched. CDR3 region: CASSQASWPGGSEAFF. As DNA, the CDR3 is TGTGCCAGCAGCCAAGCTTCCTGGCCAGGGGGCTCTGAAGCTTTCTTT.

In this sample, this clonotype turned up many times. The V and J genes are TRBV11-2 and TRBJ2-1; D may be TRBD2 (5 bases). Trimming pared 5 bases from V and 6 bases from J, leaving 14 bases between. Germline lookup yields CDR1 SGHAT and CDR2 FQNNGV. This CDR3 has 14 amino acids. CDR3 residues: CASSPMRATNEQFF. For the CDR3, the DNA is TGTGCCAGCAGCCCTATGCGGGCTACCAATGAGCAGTTCTTC. Full variable domain (missing parts from reference TRBV11-2 and TRBJ2-1): EAGVAQSPRYKIIEKRQSVAFWCNPISGHATLYWYQQILGQGPKLLIQFQNNGVVDDSQLPKDRFSAERLKGVDSTLKIQPAKLEDSAVYLCASSPMRATNEQFFGPGTRLTVL.

This clonotype was counted at least ten times. The CDR3 bases are TGTGCCAGCAGTCAAACCCCCTACTTGGCAAATGAGCAGTTCTTC. Its protein product is CASSQTPYLANEQFF. The V gene is TRBV6-2 or TRBV6-3, the J gene TRBJ2-1; D gene unclear. Trimming shortened V by 5 bases and J by 7 bases, and 18 bases separated the two germline ends. CDR1 is MNHEY and CDR2 is SVGEGT in the germline V gene. This CDR3 spans 15 amino acids.